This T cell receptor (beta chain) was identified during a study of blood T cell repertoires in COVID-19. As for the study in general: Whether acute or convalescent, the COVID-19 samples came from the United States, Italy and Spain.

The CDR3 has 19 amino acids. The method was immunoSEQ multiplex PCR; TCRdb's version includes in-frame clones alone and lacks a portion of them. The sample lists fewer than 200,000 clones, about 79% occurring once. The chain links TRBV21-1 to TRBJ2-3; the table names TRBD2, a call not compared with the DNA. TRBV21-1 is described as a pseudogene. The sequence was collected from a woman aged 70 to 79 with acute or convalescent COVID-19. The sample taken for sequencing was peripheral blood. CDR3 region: CASSKASGRVILGTDTQYF. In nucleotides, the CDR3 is TGTGCCAGCAGCAAAGCGAGCGGGAGGGTTATTCTGGGCACAGATACGCAGTATTTT.